This T cell receptor (beta chain) comes out of a study of blood T cell repertoires in COVID-19. The wider study: Material from acute and convalescent COVID-19 was sourced from the United States, Italy and Spain.

In the source study's methods: Amplification from reference gene primers served as the basis for estimated nucleated cell counts. Some clones are missing from TCRdb's copy, which holds only in-frame ones; the method was immunoSEQ multiplex PCR. From that table come the V and J calls and clone size; the DNA was used to work out D and trimming. Here the sample spans under 130,000 clones, over 85% being singletons. CDR1 is KGHSH and CDR2 is LQKENI in the germline V gene. The CDR3 is 16 amino acids. After removal of 3 bases from V and 4 bases from J, the junction contained 10 bases not matched to a gene.

The chain links TRBV18 to TRBJ2-7, with 9 bases that match TRBD1. The specimen was peripheral blood. The TCR sequence derives from a woman at least 80 years old in a cohort sampled during active COVID-19. CDR3 nucleotide sequence: TGTGCCAGCTCACCGAGGCCGGGACAGGGTATGTACGAGCAGTACTTC. Protein sequence: CASSPRPGQGMYEQYF.